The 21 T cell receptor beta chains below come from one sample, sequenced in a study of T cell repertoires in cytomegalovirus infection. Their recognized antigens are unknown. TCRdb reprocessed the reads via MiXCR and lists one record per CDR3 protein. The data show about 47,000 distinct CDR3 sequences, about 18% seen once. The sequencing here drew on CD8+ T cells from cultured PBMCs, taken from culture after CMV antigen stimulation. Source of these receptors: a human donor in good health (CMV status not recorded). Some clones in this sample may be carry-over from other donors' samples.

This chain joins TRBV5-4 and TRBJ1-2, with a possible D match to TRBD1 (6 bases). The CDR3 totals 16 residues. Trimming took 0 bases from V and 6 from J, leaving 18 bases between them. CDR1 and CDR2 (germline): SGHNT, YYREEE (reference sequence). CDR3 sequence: CASSLGPLAGTNGYTF. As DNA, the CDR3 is TGTGCCAGCAGCTTGGGTCCCCTGGCGGGGACAAATGGCTACACCTTC.

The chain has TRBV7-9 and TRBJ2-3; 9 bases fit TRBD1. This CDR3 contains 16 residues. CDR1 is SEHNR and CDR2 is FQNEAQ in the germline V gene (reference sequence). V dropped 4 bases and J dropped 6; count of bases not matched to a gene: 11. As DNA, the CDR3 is TGTGCCAGCAGCTCTCCCGGGACAGGGCTCATGGATACGCAGTATTTT. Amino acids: CASSSPGTGLMDTQYF.

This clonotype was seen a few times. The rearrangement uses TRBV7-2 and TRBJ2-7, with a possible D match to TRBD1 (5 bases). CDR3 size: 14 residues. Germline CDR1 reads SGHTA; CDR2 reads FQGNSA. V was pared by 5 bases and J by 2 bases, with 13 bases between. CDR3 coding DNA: TGTGCCAGCAGCGCAGCCAGGGATCCCTACGAGCAGTACTTC. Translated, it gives CASSAARDPYEQYF. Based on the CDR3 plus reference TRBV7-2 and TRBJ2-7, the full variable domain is GAGVSQSPSNKVTEKGKDVELRCDPISGHTALYWYRQSLGQGLEFLIYFQGNSAPDKSGLPSDRFSAERTGGSVSTLTIQRTQQEDSAVYLCASSAARDPYEQYFGPGTRLTVT.

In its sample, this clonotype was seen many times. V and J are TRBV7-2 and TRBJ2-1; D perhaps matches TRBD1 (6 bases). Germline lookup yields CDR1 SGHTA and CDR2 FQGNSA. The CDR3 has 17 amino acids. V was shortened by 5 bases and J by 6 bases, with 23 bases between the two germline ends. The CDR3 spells CASSTRGSVDWVNEQFF. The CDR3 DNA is TGTGCCAGCAGCACAAGGGGGTCAGTGGACTGGGTCAATGAGCAGTTCTTC.

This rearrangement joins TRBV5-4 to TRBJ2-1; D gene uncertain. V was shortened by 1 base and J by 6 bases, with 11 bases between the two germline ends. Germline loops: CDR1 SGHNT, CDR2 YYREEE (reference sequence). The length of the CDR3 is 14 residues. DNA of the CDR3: TGTGCCAGCAGCTTGAGAGTGCGAGGCAATGAGCAGTTCTTC. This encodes CASSLRVRGNEQFF.

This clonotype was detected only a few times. The chain's CDR3 is CASSGFLLSYEQYF. CDR3 nucleotide sequence: TGTGCCAGCAGTGGGTTCCTGCTCTCTTACGAGCAGTACTTC. This chain links TRBV6-1 with TRBJ2-7, with D unresolved. Germline assignment: CDR1 MNHNS and CDR2 SASEGT. The CDR3 consists of 14 residues. V lost 4 bases and J lost 4, with 14 bases in between.

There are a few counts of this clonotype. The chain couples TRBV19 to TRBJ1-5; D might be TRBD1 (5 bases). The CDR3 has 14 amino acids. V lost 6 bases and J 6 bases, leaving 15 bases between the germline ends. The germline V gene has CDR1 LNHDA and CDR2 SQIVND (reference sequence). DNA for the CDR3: TGTGCCAGTAGCGCCTCCAGGGTAGGTCAGCCCCAGCATTTT. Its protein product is CASSASRVGQPQHF.

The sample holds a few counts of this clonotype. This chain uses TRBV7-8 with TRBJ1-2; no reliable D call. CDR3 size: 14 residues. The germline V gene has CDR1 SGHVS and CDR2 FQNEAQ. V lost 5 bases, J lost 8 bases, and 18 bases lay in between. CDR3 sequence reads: CASSRPQRQRGYTF. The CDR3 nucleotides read TGTGCCAGCAGCCGCCCGCAGAGGCAGCGGGGCTACACCTTC.

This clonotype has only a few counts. The CDR3 protein is CASSPSGGATDTQYF. In nucleotides, the CDR3 is TGTGCCAGCAGTCCGAGCGGGGGCGCGACAGATACGCAGTATTTT. V is TRBV7-8 and J is TRBJ2-3; 8 bases match TRBD2. The CDR3 covers 15 residues. The V gene's germline CDR1 is SGHVS and CDR2 FQNEAQ. The trim removed 6 bases at V and 3 bases at J, leaving 8 bases unmatched.

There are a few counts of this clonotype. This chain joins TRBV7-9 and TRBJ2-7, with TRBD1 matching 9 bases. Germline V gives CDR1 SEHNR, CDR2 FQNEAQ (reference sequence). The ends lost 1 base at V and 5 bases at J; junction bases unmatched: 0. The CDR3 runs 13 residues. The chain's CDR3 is CASSLGTGDEQYF. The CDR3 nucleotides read TGTGCCAGCAGCTTAGGGACAGGGGACGAGCAGTACTTC. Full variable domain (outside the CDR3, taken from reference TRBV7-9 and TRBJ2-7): DTGVSQNPRHKITKRGQNVTFRCDPISEHNRLYWYRQTLGQGPEFLTYFQNEAQLEKSRLLSDRFSAERPKGSFSTLEIQRTEQGDSAMYLCASSLGTGDEQYFGPGTRLTVT.

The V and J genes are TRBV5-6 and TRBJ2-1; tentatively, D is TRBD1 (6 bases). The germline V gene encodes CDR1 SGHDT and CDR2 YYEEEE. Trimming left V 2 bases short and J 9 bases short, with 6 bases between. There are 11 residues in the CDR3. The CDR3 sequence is CASSLGGEQFF. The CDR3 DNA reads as TGTGCCAGCAGCTTAGGGGGTGAGCAGTTCTTC.

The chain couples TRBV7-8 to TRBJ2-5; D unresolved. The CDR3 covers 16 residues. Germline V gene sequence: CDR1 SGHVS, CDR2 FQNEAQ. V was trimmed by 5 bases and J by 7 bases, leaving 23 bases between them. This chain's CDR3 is CASSVVILNPRGTQYF. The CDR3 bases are TGTGCCAGCAGCGTAGTAATATTGAACCCAAGAGGGACCCAGTACTTC.

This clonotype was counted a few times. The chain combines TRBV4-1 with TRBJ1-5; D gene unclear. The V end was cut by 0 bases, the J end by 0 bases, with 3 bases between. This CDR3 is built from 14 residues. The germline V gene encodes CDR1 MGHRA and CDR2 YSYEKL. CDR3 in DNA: TGCGCCAGCAGCCAAGACACTAGCAATCAGCCCCAGCATTTT. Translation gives CASSQDTSNQPQHF.

CDR3 nucleotide sequence: TGTGCCAGCTTCCCAGCGGGGGGGCTATCAGACAATGAGCAGTTCTTC. It is translated as CASFPAGGLSDNEQFF. The chain uses TRBV7-2 and TRBJ2-1, with TRBD2 identical over 10 bases. The CDR3 length is 16 residues. V lost 8 bases and J lost 5; bases outside the gene matches: 12. Germline values: CDR1 SGHTA, CDR2 FQGNSA.

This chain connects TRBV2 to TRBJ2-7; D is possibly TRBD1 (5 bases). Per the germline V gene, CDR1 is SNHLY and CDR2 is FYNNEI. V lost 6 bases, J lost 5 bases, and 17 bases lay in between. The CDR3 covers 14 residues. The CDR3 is CASRTHTGTHEQYF. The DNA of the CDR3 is TGTGCCAGCAGAACCCATACAGGTACTCACGAGCAGTACTTC.

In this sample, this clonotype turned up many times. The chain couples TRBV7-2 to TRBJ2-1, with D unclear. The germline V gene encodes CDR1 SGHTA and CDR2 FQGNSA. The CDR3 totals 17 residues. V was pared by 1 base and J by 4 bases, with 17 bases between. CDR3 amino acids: CASSLESARGGYNEQFF. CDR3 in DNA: TGTGCCAGCAGCTTAGAGTCGGCCCGCGGTGGATACAATGAGCAGTTCTTC.

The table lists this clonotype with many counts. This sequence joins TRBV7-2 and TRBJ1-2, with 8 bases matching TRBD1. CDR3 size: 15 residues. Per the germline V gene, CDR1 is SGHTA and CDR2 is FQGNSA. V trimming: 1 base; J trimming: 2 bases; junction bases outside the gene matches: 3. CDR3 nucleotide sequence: TGTGCCAGCAGCTTAGGGACAGGGTTCAACTATGGCTACACCTTC. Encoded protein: CASSLGTGFNYGYTF.

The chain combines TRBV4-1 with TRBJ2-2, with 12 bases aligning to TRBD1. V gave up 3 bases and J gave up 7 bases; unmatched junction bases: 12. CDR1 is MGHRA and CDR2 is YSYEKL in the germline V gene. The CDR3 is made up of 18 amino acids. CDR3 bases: TGCGCCAGCAGCCACTTCCCCGGGACAGGGGGCCCGGGCGGGGAGCTGTTTTTT. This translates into CASSHFPGTGGPGGELFF.

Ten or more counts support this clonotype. The CDR3: CASSLQGPTNEKLFF. CDR3 DNA: TGCGCCAGCAGCCTTCAGGGACCAACTAATGAAAAACTGTTTTTT. The rearrangement links TRBV4-1 to TRBJ1-4, with a tentative D call TRBD1 (5 bases). CDR1 MGHRA and CDR2 YSYEKL come from the germline V gene. Trimming took 4 bases from V and 0 from J, leaving 9 bases between them. CDR3 length equals 15 residues.

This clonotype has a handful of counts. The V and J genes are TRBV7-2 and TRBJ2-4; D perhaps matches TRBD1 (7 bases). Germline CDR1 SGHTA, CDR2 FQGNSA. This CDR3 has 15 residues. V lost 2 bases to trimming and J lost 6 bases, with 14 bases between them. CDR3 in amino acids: CASSLIVQGGNIQYF. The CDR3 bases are TGTGCCAGCAGCTTAATCGTCCAGGGGGGAAACATTCAGTACTTC. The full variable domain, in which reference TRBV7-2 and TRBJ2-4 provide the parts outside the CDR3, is GAGVSQSPSNKVTEKGKDVELRCDPISGHTALYWYRQSLGQGLEFLIYFQGNSAPDKSGLPSDRFSAERTGGSVSTLTIQRTQQEDSAVYLCASSLIVQGGNIQYFGAGTRLSVL.

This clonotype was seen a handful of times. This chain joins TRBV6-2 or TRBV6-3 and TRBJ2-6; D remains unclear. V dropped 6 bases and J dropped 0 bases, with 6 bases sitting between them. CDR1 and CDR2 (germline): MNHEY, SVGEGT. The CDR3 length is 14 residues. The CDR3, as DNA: TGTGCCAGCAGAACGGGCTCTGGGGCCAACGTCCTGACTTTC. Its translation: CASRTGSGANVLTF.